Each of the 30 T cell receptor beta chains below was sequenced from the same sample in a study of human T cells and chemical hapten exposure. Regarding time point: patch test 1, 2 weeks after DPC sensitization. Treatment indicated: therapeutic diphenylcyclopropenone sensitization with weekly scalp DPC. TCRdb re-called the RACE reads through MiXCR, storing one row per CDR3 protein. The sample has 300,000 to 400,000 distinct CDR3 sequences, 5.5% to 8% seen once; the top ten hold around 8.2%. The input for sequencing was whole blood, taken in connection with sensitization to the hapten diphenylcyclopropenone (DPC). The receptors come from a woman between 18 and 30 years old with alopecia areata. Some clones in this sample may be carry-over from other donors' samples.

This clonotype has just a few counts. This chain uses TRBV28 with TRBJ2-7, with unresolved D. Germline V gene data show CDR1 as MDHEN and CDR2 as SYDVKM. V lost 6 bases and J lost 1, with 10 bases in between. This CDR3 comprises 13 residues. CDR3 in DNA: TGTGCCAGCAGCCTCGACACGTCCTACGAGCAGTACTTC. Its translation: CASSLDTSYEQYF.

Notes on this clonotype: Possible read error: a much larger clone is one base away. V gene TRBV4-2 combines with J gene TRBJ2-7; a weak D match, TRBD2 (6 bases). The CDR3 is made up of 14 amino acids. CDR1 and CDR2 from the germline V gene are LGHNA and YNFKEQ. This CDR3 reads CASIQDGGSYEQYF. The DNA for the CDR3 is TGTGCCAGCATCCAAGATGGAGGGTCCTACGAGCAGTACTTC.

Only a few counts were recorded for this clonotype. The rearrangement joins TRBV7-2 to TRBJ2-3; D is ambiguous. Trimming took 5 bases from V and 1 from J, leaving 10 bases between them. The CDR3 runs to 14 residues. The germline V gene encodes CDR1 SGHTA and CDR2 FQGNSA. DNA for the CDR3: TGTGCCAGCAGCACCCGGGCAGGCACAGATACGCAGTATTTT. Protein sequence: CASSTRAGTDTQYF. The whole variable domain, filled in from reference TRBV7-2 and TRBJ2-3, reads GAGVSQSPSNKVTEKGKDVELRCDPISGHTALYWYRQSLGQGLEFLIYFQGNSAPDKSGLPSDRFSAERTGGSVSTLTIQRTQQEDSAVYLCASSTRAGTDTQYFGPGTRLTVL.

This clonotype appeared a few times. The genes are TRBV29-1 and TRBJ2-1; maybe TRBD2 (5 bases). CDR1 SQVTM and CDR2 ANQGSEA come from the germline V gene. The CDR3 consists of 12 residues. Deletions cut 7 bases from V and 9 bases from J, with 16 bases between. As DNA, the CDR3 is TGCAGCGCCCCCGGGGAGATGGGTGAGCAGTTCTTC. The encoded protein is CSAPGEMGEQFF.

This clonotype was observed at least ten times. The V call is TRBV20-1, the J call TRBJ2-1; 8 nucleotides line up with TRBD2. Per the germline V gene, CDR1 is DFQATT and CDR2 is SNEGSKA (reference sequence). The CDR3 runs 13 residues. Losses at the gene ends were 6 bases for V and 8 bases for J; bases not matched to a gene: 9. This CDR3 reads CSAAPGGGDEQFF. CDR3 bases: TGCAGTGCCGCCCCGGGGGGGGGCGATGAGCAGTTCTTC.

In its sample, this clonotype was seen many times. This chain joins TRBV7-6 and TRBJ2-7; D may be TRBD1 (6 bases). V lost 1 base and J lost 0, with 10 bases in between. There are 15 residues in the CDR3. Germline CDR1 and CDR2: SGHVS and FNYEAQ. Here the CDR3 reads CASSLGTGRSYEQYF. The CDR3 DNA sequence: TGTGCCAGCAGCTTAGGAACAGGGCGCTCCTACGAGCAGTACTTC.

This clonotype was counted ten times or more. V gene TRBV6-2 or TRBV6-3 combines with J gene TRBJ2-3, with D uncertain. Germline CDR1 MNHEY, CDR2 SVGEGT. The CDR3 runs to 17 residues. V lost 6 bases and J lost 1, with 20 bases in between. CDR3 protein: CASSHPFGPSGTDTQYF. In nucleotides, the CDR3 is TGTGCCAGCAGCCACCCCTTCGGCCCGTCTGGCACAGATACGCAGTATTTT.

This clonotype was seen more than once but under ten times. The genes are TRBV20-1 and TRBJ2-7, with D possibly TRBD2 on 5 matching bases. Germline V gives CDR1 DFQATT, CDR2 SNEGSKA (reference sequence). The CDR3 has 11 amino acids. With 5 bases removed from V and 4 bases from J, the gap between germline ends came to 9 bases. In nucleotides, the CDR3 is TGCAGTGCTGGACTGCCGTACGAGCAGTACTTC. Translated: CSAGLPYEQYF.

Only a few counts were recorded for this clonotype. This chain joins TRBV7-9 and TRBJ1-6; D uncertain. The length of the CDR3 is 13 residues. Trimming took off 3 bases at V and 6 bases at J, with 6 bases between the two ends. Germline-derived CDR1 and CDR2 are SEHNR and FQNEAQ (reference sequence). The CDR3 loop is CASSFGLNSPLHF. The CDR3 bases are TGTGCCAGCAGCTTCGGGCTTAATTCACCCCTCCACTTT.

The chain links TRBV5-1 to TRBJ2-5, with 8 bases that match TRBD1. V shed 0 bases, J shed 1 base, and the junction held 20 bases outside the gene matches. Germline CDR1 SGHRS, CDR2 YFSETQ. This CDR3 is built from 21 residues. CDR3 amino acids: CASSLVLGHWRTGSIQETQYF. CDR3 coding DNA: TGCGCCAGCAGCTTGGTGTTGGGGCACTGGAGGACAGGGTCAATCCAAGAGACCCAGTACTTC.

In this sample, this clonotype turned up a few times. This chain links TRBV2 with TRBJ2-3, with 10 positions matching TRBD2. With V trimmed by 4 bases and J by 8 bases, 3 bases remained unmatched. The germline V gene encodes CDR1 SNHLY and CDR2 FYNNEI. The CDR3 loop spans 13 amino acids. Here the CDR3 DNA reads TGTGCCAGCAGTGTGGTAGCGGGGGGTACGCAGTATTTT. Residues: CASSVVAGGTQYF.

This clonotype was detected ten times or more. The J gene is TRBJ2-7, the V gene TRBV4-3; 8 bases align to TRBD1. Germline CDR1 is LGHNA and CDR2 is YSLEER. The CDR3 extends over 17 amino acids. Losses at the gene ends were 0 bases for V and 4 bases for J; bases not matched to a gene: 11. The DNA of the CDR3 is TGCGCCAGCAGCCAAGATTTTCCGGCAGGGGGCATTTACGAGCAGTACTTC. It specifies CASSQDFPAGGIYEQYF.

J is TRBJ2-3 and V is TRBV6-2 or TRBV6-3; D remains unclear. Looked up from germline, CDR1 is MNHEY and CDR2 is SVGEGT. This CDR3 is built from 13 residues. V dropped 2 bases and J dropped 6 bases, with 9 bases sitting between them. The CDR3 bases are TGTGCCAGCAGTTACCTTCAGTCCGATACGCAGTATTTT. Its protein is CASSYLQSDTQYF.

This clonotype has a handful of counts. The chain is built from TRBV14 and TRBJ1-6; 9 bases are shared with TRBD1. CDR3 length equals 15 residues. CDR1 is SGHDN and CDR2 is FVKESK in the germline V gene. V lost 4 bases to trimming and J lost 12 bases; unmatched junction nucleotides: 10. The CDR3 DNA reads TGTGCCAGCAGCCCCCAACCCGGACAGGGGTTACCCCTCCACTTT. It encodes CASSPQPGQGLPLHF.

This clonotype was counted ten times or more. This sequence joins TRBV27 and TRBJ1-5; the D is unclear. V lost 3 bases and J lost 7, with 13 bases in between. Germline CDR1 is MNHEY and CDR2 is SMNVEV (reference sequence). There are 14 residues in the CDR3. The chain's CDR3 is CASSFSTRRQPQHF. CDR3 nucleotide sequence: TGTGCCAGCAGTTTCAGTACGCGTCGGCAGCCCCAGCATTTT.

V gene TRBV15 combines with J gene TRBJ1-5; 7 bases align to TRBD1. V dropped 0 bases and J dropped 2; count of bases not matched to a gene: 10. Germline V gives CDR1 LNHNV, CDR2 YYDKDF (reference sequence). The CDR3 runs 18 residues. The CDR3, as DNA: TGTGCCACCAGCAGAGATAGCTCCACAGGGGTGGGCAATCAGCCCCAGCATTTT. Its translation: CATSRDSSTGVGNQPQHF.

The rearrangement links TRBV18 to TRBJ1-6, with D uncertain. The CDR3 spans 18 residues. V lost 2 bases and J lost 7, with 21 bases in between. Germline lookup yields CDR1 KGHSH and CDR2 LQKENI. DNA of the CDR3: TGTGCCAGCTCACCATCGCCCCCGGACTATATTCCCAATTCACCCCTCCACTTT. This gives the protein CASSPSPPDYIPNSPLHF.

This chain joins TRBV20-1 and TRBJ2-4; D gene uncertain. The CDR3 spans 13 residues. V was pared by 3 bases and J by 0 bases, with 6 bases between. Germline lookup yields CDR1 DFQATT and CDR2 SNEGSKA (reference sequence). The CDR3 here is CSARAVAKNIQYF. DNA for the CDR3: TGCAGTGCTAGGGCTGTAGCCAAAAACATTCAGTACTTC.

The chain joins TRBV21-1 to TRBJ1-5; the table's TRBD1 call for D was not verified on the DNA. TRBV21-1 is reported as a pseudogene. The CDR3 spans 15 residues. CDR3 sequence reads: CASSKVRPGVQPQHF. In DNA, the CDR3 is TGTGCCAGCAGCAAAGTTAGGCCGGGGGTTCAGCCCCAGCATTTT.

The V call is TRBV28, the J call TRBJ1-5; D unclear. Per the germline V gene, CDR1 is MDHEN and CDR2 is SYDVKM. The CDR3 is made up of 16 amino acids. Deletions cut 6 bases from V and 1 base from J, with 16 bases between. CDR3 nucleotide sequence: TGTGCCAGCAGACCCTCGGTGATGAGAAGCAATCAGCCCCAGCATTTT. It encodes CASRPSVMRSNQPQHF. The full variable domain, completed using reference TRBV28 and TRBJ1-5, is DVKVTQSSRYLVKRTGEKVFLECVQDMDHENMFWYRQDPGLGLRLIYFSYDVKMKEKGDIPEGYSVSREKKERFSLILESASTNQTSMYLCASRPSVMRSNQPQHFGDGTRLSIL.

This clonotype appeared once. CDR3 residues: CASGLVQGAAEAFF. CDR3 in DNA: TGTGCTAGTGGTTTGGTACAGGGGGCGGCTGAAGCTTTCTTT. The chain is built from TRBV12-5 and TRBJ1-1; the match to TRBD1 covers 9 bases. Germline V CDR1 and CDR2: LGHNT, FRNRAP. J was trimmed by 6 bases and V by 0 bases; bases with no gene match: 2. This CDR3 comprises 14 residues.

The CDR3 coding sequence is TGTGCCAGCAGTGACGACAGGGACACAGATACGCAGTATTTT. Encoded protein: CASSDDRDTDTQYF. The chain joins TRBV2 to TRBJ2-3; the match to TRBD1 covers 7 bases. The CDR3 is 14 amino acids. Germline CDR1 reads SNHLY; CDR2 reads FYNNEI. J was trimmed by 2 bases and V by 3 bases; bases with no gene match: 2.

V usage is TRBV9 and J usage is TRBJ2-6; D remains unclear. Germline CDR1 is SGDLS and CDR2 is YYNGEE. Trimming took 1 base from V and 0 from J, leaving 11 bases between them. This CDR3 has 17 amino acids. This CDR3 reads CASSVTRRFSGANVLTF. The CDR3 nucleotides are TGTGCCAGCAGCGTAACGAGGAGATTCTCTGGGGCCAACGTCCTGACTTTC.

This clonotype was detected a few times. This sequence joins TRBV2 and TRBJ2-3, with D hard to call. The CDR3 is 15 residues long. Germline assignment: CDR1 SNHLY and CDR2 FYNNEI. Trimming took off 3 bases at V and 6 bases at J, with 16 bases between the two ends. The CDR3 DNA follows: TGTGCCAGCAGTGACGACCTCAGTACAATGGATACGCAGTATTTT. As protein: CASSDDLSTMDTQYF.

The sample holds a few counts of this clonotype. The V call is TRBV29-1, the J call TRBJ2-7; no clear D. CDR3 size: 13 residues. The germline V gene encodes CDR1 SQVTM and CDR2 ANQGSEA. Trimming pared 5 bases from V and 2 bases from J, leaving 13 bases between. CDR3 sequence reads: CSVQHEDAYEQYF. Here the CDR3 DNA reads TGCAGCGTTCAACATGAGGACGCCTACGAGCAGTACTTC.

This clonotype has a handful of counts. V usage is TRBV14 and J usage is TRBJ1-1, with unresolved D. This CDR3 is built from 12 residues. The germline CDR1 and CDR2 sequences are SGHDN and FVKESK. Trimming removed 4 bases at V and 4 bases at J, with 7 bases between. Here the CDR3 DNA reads TGTGCCAGCAGCCGGATTAGCACTGAAGCTTTCTTT. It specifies CASSRISTEAFF.

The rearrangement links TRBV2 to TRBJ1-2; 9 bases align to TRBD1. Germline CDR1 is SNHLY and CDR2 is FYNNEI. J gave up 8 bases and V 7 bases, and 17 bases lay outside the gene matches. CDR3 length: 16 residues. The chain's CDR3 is CASTQQPGQGQEGYTF. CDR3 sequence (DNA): TGTGCCAGCACCCAACAGCCGGGACAGGGCCAGGAAGGCTACACCTTC. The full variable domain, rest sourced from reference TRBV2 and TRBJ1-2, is EPEVTQTPSHQVTQMGQEVILRCVPISNHLYFYWYRQILGQKVEFLVSFYNNEISEKSEIFDDQFSVERPDGSNFTLKIRSTKLEDSAMYFCASTQQPGQGQEGYTFGSGTRLTVV.

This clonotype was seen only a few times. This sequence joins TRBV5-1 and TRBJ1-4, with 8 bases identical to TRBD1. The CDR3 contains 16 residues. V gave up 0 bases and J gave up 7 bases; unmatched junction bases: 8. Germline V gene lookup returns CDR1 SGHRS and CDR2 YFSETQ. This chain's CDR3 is CASSLEAGGAGEKLFF. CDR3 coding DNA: TGCGCCAGCAGCTTGGAGGCAGGGGGCGCCGGTGAAAAACTGTTTTTT. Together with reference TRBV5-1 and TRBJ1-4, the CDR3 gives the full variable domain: KAGVTQTPRYLIKTRGQQVTLSCSPISGHRSVSWYQQTPGQGLQFLFEYFSETQRNKGNFPGRFSGRQFSNSRSEMNVSTLELGDSALYLCASSLEAGGAGEKLFFGSGTQLSVL.

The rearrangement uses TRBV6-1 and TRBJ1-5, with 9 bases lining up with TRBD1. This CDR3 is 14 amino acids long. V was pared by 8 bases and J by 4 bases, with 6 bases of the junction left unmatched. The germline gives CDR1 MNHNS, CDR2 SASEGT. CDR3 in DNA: TGTGCCAGCGGGACAGGGAGTTCTAATCAGCCCCAGCATTTT. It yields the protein CASGTGSSNQPQHF.

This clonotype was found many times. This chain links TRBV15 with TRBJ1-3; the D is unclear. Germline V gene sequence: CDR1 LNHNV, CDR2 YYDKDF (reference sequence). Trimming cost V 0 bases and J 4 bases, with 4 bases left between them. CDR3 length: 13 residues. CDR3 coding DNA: TGTGCCACCAGCAGAGATCTCGGAAACACCATATATTTT. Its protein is CATSRDLGNTIYF.